This record concerns one TCR beta chain sequence. Its antigen is undetermined. This sample was taken from a study of graft-versus-host responses after intestinal transplantation. About the study: Recipients underwent multivisceral, liver-intestinal, or isolated intestinal transplants.

Germline loops: CDR1 MNHEY, CDR2 SMNVEV (reference sequence). With 8 bases removed from V and 1 base from J, the gap between germline ends came to 15 bases. The CDR3 loop spans 15 amino acids. Profiled with immunoSEQ multiplex PCR; TCRdb holds only in-frame clones, not every one. The data show about 130,000 clones, roughly 91% seen once. Sequenced material: unstimulated CD4+ T cells sorted from spleen or lymph node cells, taken before intestinal transplant. This receptor was taken from a human donor who received an intestinal transplant. The V call is TRBV27, the J call TRBJ1-5; D uncertain. CDR3 coding DNA: TGTGCCAGCGCCGTTGAAGTAGGGAGCAATCAGCCCCAGCATTTT. Its protein product is CASAVEVGSNQPQHF.